This T cell receptor beta chain was observed in a study of T cell repertoires in ileal Crohn's disease. About the research overall: At surgery, 35% to 40% of patients smoked, with median disease duration approximately 7.3 years. Study-wide results and caveats: The median delay to postoperative endoscopy was 6.9 months. Endoscopic recurrence occurred in every patient whose clonality exceeded 26.8%.

A single count supports this clone. The antigen is undetermined. The junction had 8 bases not matched to a gene; V was cut back by 3 bases and J by 0 bases. Germline V gives CDR1 GTSNPN, CDR2 SVGIG (reference sequence). The CDR3 is 16 amino acids. Described time point: neoterminal ileum biopsy at postoperative endoscopy, about 6 months after surgery. Around 0.55 micrograms of biopsy DNA per sample underwent TCRB immunosequencing. Profiled with immunoSEQ multiplex PCR; TCRdb holds only in-frame clones, not every one. This repertoire shows 1,200 to 1,500 clones, about 80% found once; its top ten account for 35%.

The sequence came from an adult with Crohn's disease. The chain carries TRBV30 and TRBJ2-7; 10 bases line up with TRBD1. Sequencing was performed on ileal tissue. The CDR3 sequence is CAWRVPGQGNSYEQYF. The CDR3 DNA is TGTGCCTGGAGGGTCCCGGGACAGGGGAACTCCTACGAGCAGTACTTC.